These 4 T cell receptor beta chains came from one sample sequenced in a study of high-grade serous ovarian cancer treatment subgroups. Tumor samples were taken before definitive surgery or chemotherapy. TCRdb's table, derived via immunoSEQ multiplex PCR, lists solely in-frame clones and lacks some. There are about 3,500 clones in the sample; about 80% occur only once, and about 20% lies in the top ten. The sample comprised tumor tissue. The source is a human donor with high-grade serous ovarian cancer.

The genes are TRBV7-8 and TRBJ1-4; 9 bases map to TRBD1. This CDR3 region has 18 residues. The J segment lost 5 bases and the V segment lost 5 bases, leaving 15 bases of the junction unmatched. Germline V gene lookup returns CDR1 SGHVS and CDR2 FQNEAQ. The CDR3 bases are TGTGCCAGCAGCACGCCGGACAGGGGCGAACTCTGGAATGAAAAACTGTTTTTT. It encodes CASSTPDRGELWNEKLFF.

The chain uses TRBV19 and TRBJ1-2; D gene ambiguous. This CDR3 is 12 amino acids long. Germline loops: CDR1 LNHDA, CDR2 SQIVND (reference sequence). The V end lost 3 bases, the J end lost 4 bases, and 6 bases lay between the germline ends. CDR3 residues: CASSMGIYGYTF. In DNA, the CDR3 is TGTGCCAGTAGTATGGGGATCTATGGCTACACCTTC. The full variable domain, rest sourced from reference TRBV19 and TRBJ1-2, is DGGITQSPKYLFRKEGQNVTLSCEQNLNHDAMYWYRQDPGQGLRLIYYSQIVNDFQKGDIAEGYSVSREKKESFPLTVTSAQKNPTAFYLCASSMGIYGYTFGSGTRLTVV.

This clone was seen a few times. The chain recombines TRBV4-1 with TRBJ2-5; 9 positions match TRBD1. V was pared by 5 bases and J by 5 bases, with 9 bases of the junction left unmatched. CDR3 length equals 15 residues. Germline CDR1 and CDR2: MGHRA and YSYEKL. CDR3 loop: CASSIPGQGWETQYF. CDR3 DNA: TGCGCCAGCAGCATTCCGGGACAGGGATGGGAGACCCAGTACTTC.

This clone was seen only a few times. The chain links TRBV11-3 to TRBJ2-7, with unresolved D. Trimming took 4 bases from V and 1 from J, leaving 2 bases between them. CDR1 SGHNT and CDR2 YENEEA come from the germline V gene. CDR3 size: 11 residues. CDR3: CASSSSYEQYF. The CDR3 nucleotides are TGTGCCAGCAGCTCATCCTACGAGCAGTACTTC.